Presented here are 30 T cell receptor beta chains from one specimen sequenced in a study of identical twins. A single record per CDR3 protein comes from TCRdb applying MiXCR to the 5' RACE reads. There are around 490,000 distinct CDR3 sequences in the sample; under 25% occur only once, and about 0.48% lies in the top ten. This same sample was also part of a study on yellow fever vaccine responses in identical twins.

The sample comprised CD4+ T cells sorted from blood. These receptors originate from a woman aged 18-29 years in good health.

The chain joins TRBV6-5 to TRBJ2-7; 7 bases are shared with TRBD2. From germline, CDR1 is MNHEY and CDR2 SVGAGI. The length of the CDR3 is 18 residues. The junction had 13 bases not matched to a gene; V was cut back by 0 bases and J by 2 bases. The CDR3, as DNA: TGTGCCAGCAGTTACTCCAAGTACGGCGGGAGCGGAACCTACGAGCAGTACTTC. Translation: CASSYSKYGGSGTYEQYF.

This chain links TRBV6-1 with TRBJ2-2, with TRBD2 identical over 10 bases. J was trimmed by 8 bases and V by 8 bases; bases with no gene match: 17. The CDR3 contains 17 residues. CDR1 is MNHNS, CDR2 SASEGT, per germline. The DNA of the CDR3 is TGTGCCAGCCACAACTCGGGGCTAGCGGGAGTAGGGGGGGAGCTGTTTTTT. Translating it yields CASHNSGLAGVGGELFF.

A few counts support this clonotype. V gene TRBV11-2 combines with J gene TRBJ2-1; 12 nucleotides line up with TRBD2. This CDR3 comprises 16 residues. The junction had 4 bases not matched to a gene; V was cut back by 5 bases and J by 2 bases. Germline V gene lookup returns CDR1 SGHAT and CDR2 FQNNGV. CDR3 nucleotides: TGTGCCAGCAGCAGACTAGCGGGAGTCACCTACAATGAGCAGTTCTTC. It yields the protein CASSRLAGVTYNEQFF.

This clonotype occurred many times. This chain connects TRBV3-1 to TRBJ2-1, with 7 positions matching TRBD2. V lost 3 bases to trimming and J lost 9 bases; unmatched junction nucleotides: 8. Germline V gene data show CDR1 as LGHDT and CDR2 as YNNKEL (reference sequence). CDR3 length: 14 residues. The CDR3 DNA follows: TGTGCCAGCAGCCACCTTACTAGCGTAGGTGAGCAGTTCTTC. As protein: CASSHLTSVGEQFF.

J is TRBJ2-3 and V is TRBV28; no clear D. The CDR3 sequence is 12 residues long. Germline CDR1 and CDR2: MDHEN and SYDVKM. V gave up 7 bases and J gave up 5 bases, with 10 bases separating them. The CDR3 region has the DNA TGTGCCAGCATTCAGTTTGGAGATACGCAGTATTTT. Its translation is CASIQFGDTQYF. The full variable domain, in which reference TRBV28 and TRBJ2-3 provide the parts outside the CDR3, is DVKVTQSSRYLVKRTGEKVFLECVQDMDHENMFWYRQDPGLGLRLIYFSYDVKMKEKGDIPEGYSVSREKKERFSLILESASTNQTSMYLCASIQFGDTQYFGPGTRLTVL.

The chain joins TRBV24-1 to TRBJ1-2, with D possibly TRBD1 on 6 matching bases. Between the trimmed V and J ends, which lost 9 bases and 8 bases, there was a span of 18 bases. The germline gives CDR1 KGHDR, CDR2 SFDVKD. The CDR3 has 13 residues. The CDR3 coding sequence is TGTGCCACCGCGGCCCTTGGACAGTCAGGCTACACCTTC. Protein sequence: CATAALGQSGYTF.

The chain links TRBV12-3 or TRBV12-4 to TRBJ1-1; D unclear. The ends were cut back, 3 bases at V and 3 bases at J, with 8 bases in the middle. This CDR3 has 13 amino acids. The CDR3 spells CASSFVSDTEAFF. In DNA form, the CDR3 reads TGTGCCAGCAGTTTTGTTTCAGACACTGAAGCTTTCTTT.

The genes are TRBV10-3 and TRBJ2-7; TRBD2 matches at 7 bases. CDR1 and CDR2 from the germline V gene are ENHRY and SYGVKD. The CDR3 consists of 13 residues. V was clipped by 7 bases and J by 4 bases; unmatched bases: 7. CDR3 bases: TGTGCCATCACAAAGGACGGGGGGTACGAGCAGTACTTC. Protein sequence: CAITKDGGYEQYF.

The chain employs TRBV10-3 and TRBJ1-1, with a tentative D call TRBD1 (5 bases). Germline V gene sequence: CDR1 ENHRY, CDR2 SYGVKD. V was clipped by 7 bases and J by 4 bases, with 13 bases between them. CDR3 length equals 13 residues. CDR3 loop: CAIKGVGTTEAFF. As DNA, the CDR3 is TGTGCCATCAAAGGGGTCGGGACCACTGAAGCTTTCTTT.

The CDR3 here is CASSEARGTGAGYTF. As DNA, the CDR3 is TGTGCCAGCAGTGAAGCGAGAGGGACAGGAGCAGGCTACACCTTC. The rearrangement links TRBV2 to TRBJ1-2, with 8 bases fitting TRBD1. J was trimmed by 8 bases and V by 0 bases; bases with no gene match: 8. This CDR3 comprises 15 residues. Germline assignment: CDR1 SNHLY and CDR2 FYNNEI. The full variable domain, completed using reference TRBV2 and TRBJ1-2, is EPEVTQTPSHQVTQMGQEVILRCVPISNHLYFYWYRQILGQKVEFLVSFYNNEISEKSEIFDDQFSVERPDGSNFTLKIRSTKLEDSAMYFCASSEARGTGAGYTFGSGTRLTVV.

The chain employs TRBV11-2 and TRBJ2-7; 12 bases are shared with TRBD2. V gave up 4 bases and J gave up 6 bases; unmatched junction bases: 4. The germline gives CDR1 SGHAT, CDR2 FQNNGV. The CDR3 runs to 14 residues. CDR3 sequence reads: CASSSRLAGAEQYF. In DNA, the CDR3 is TGTGCCAGCAGCTCGCGACTAGCGGGGGCCGAGCAGTACTTC. The complete variable domain, with remaining parts taken from reference TRBV11-2 and TRBJ2-7, reads EAGVAQSPRYKIIEKRQSVAFWCNPISGHATLYWYQQILGQGPKLLIQFQNNGVVDDSQLPKDRFSAERLKGVDSTLKIQPAKLEDSAVYLCASSSRLAGAEQYFGPGTRLTVT.

This clonotype appeared a few times. The chain employs TRBV9 and TRBJ1-1; perhaps TRBD1 as D (6 bases). Germline CDR1 is SGDLS and CDR2 is YYNGEE. Trimming took 5 bases from V and 5 from J, leaving 16 bases between them. The CDR3 runs to 14 residues. CDR3 sequence (DNA): TGTGCCAGCAGTGGGGTGGGGGCGCCAACTGAAGCTTTCTTT. Protein product: CASSGVGAPTEAFF.

V gene TRBV29-1 combines with J gene TRBJ2-7; D uncertain. V was cut by 3 bases and J by 0 bases, with 6 bases left in between. Germline assignment: CDR1 SQVTM and CDR2 ANQGSEA. The length of the CDR3 is 12 residues. The CDR3 bases are TGCAGCGTTGAGAAGAGCTCCTACGAGCAGTACTTC. Translation gives CSVEKSSYEQYF.

The CDR3 nucleotides are TGCAGCGCTTTGGGACGCGGAGAGCAGTTCTTC. Translated, it gives CSALGRGEQFF. The chain joins TRBV29-1 to TRBJ2-1; tentatively, D is TRBD1 or TRBD2 (5 bases each). This CDR3 region has 11 residues. V dropped 7 bases and J dropped 10 bases, with 14 bases sitting between them. Germline V gene lookup returns CDR1 SQVTM and CDR2 ANQGSEA.

The table lists this clonotype with a few counts. This chain joins TRBV5-4 and TRBJ2-3; D possibly matches TRBD1 or TRBD2 (5 bases each). CDR3 length: 15 residues. V shed 4 bases and J shed 0 bases, with 12 bases lying between them. Germline CDR1 is SGHNT and CDR2 is YYREEE (reference sequence). CDR3 residues: CASSRYRDSTDTQYF. CDR3 DNA: TGTGCCAGCAGCAGATACCGGGACAGCACAGATACGCAGTATTTT. Full variable domain (rest looked up from reference TRBV5-4 and TRBJ2-3): ETGVTQSPTHLIKTRGQQVTLRCSSQSGHNTVSWYQQALGQGPQFIFQYYREEENGRGNFPPRFSGLQFPNYSSELNVNALELDDSALYLCASSRYRDSTDTQYFGPGTRLTVL.

The J gene is TRBJ2-3, the V gene TRBV2; no reliable D call. V lost 5 bases to trimming and J lost 2 bases, with 20 bases between them. The germline CDR1 and CDR2 sequences are SNHLY and FYNNEI. CDR3 size: 17 residues. This chain's CDR3 is CASSPSTWRHLTDTQYF. CDR3 in DNA: TGTGCCAGCAGTCCCTCCACCTGGCGGCACCTCACAGATACGCAGTATTTT. The variable domain in full, completed from reference TRBV2 and TRBJ2-3, reads EPEVTQTPSHQVTQMGQEVILRCVPISNHLYFYWYRQILGQKVEFLVSFYNNEISEKSEIFDDQFSVERPDGSNFTLKIRSTKLEDSAMYFCASSPSTWRHLTDTQYFGPGTRLTVL.

Ten or more counts support this clonotype. This rearrangement joins TRBV6-1 to TRBJ2-1; 9 bases agree with TRBD1. Germline V gene lookup returns CDR1 MNHNS and CDR2 SASEGT. V lost 5 bases to trimming and J lost 7 bases; unmatched junction nucleotides: 9. The CDR3 sequence is 15 residues long. CDR3 protein: CASSPGQGPLNEQFF. For the CDR3, the DNA is TGTGCCAGCAGTCCGGGACAGGGCCCCCTAAATGAGCAGTTCTTC.

The genes are TRBV29-1 and TRBJ1-1, with TRBD1 matching 8 bases. This CDR3 spans 15 amino acids. Germline lookup yields CDR1 SQVTM and CDR2 ANQGSEA. V lost 7 bases and J lost 5; bases outside the gene matches: 15. CDR3 sequence: CSADRGRASGTEAFF. CDR3 nucleotide sequence: TGCAGCGCCGACAGGGGTAGAGCTAGTGGAACTGAAGCTTTCTTT.

This clonotype came up many times. V is TRBV6-2 or TRBV6-3 and J is TRBJ2-5; D is unclear. There are 14 residues in the CDR3. From germline, CDR1 is MNHEY and CDR2 SVGEGT. The ends were cut back, 5 bases at V and 1 base at J, with 11 bases in the middle. This CDR3 reads CASSALSIQETQYF. The CDR3 bases are TGTGCCAGCAGTGCCCTTAGTATCCAAGAGACCCAGTACTTC.

This clonotype was seen a few times. J is TRBJ1-1 and V is TRBV5-1, with unresolved D. V was pared by 0 bases and J by 4 bases, with 7 bases between. This CDR3 contains 13 residues. Germline values: CDR1 SGHRS, CDR2 YFSETQ. The CDR3, as DNA: TGCGCCAGCAGCTTGGAAGTGAGCACTGAAGCTTTCTTT. It yields the protein CASSLEVSTEAFF.

The chain has TRBV29-1 and TRBJ2-1; a weak D match, TRBD1 (5 bases). Trimming took off 6 bases at V and 0 bases at J, with 9 bases between the two ends. The CDR3 loop spans 13 amino acids. Per germline, CDR1 SQVTM and CDR2 ANQGSEA. The CDR3 nucleotides are TGCAGCGTCAGGGTATACTCCTACAATGAGCAGTTCTTC. This encodes CSVRVYSYNEQFF.

This clonotype came up a few times. The V and J genes are TRBV7-8 and TRBJ1-4; D not resolved. Trimming took off 3 bases at V and 0 bases at J, with 5 bases between the two ends. This CDR3 is built from 14 residues. CDR1 and CDR2 (germline): SGHVS, FQNEAQ. The CDR3 here is CASSLTSTNEKLFF. Written as DNA, the CDR3 is TGTGCCAGCAGCTTGACTTCAACTAATGAAAAACTGTTTTTT.

The J gene is TRBJ2-1, the V gene TRBV5-1, with D perhaps TRBD2 (5 bases). The germline V gene encodes CDR1 SGHRS and CDR2 YFSETQ. This CDR3 has 13 residues. Trimming stripped 5 bases from V and 1 base from J, with 7 bases between. CDR3: CASRGGSYNEQFF. The CDR3 nucleotides read TGCGCCAGCAGGGGCGGGTCCTACAATGAGCAGTTCTTC.

This clonotype was counted a few times. The gene calls are TRBV10-3 and TRBJ2-2; TRBD2 aligns across 11 bases. The CDR3 runs to 18 residues. J lost 0 bases, V lost 4 bases, and 7 bases had no gene match. Germline V lookup: CDR1 ENHRY, CDR2 SYGVKD. The CDR3 loop is CAISGTSGSLSNTGELFF. CDR3 DNA sequence: TGTGCCATCAGTGGAACTAGCGGGAGTCTCTCGAACACCGGGGAGCTGTTTTTT.

This clonotype was seen more than once but under ten times. This chain uses TRBV12-3 or TRBV12-4 with TRBJ2-5; 12 bases align to TRBD2. V shed 5 bases and J 2 bases; nucleotides not matched to a gene: 6. This CDR3 region has 16 residues. Here the CDR3 reads CASSLTSGSYQETQYF. For the CDR3, the DNA is TGTGCCAGCAGTCTGACTAGCGGGAGTTATCAAGAGACCCAGTACTTC.

This clonotype appeared a few times. CDR3: CASSQPGSEGELFF. CDR3 nucleotides: TGTGCCAGCAGCCAACCGGGATCTGAAGGGGAGCTGTTTTTT. The chain couples TRBV4-2 to TRBJ2-2; possible D gene TRBD2, 5 bases. CDR3 length equals 14 residues. The V gene lost 2 bases and the J gene lost 8 bases, with 12 bases spanning the gap. The germline V gene encodes CDR1 LGHNA and CDR2 YNFKEQ.

This clonotype was counted between two and nine times. This chain connects TRBV2 to TRBJ1-2; 9 bases align to TRBD1. The germline V gene has CDR1 SNHLY and CDR2 FYNNEI. The CDR3 is 16 amino acids. The V and J ends lost 3 bases and 8 bases, in that order; junction bases with no gene match: 13. CDR3 coding DNA: TGTGCCAGCAGTGATTCGTACCTGGACAGGGGAGAAGGCTACACCTTC. As protein: CASSDSYLDRGEGYTF.

This clonotype was recorded a few times. The chain recombines TRBV10-3 with TRBJ1-1; D uncertain. The CDR3 is made up of 14 amino acids. Germline-derived CDR1 and CDR2 are ENHRY and SYGVKD. V lost 7 bases, J lost 0 bases, and 12 bases lay in between. The CDR3 DNA is TGTGCCATCACCTCAGTCTCGATGAACACTGAAGCTTTCTTT. It is translated as CAITSVSMNTEAFF.

This clonotype was observed a few times. This chain uses TRBV7-8 with TRBJ2-7, with TRBD1 matching over 11 bases. Per the germline V gene, CDR1 is SGHVS and CDR2 is FQNEAQ. The CDR3 has 17 amino acids. V shed 2 bases, J shed 3 bases, and the junction held 9 bases outside the gene matches. CDR3: CASSLRTPGQGGYEQYF. CDR3 nucleotides: TGTGCCAGCAGCTTACGCACCCCGGGACAGGGGGGCTACGAGCAGTACTTC.

The chain joins TRBV20-1 to TRBJ1-2, with D maybe TRBD1 (6 bases). In germline, CDR1 is DFQATT, CDR2 SNEGSKA (reference sequence). V lost 1 base to trimming and J lost 4 bases, with 19 bases between them. The CDR3 has 16 residues. The CDR3 coding sequence is TGCAGTGCTAGAGCTTCCGGTGGACAGACGTTCTATGGCTACACCTTC. It encodes CSARASGGQTFYGYTF.